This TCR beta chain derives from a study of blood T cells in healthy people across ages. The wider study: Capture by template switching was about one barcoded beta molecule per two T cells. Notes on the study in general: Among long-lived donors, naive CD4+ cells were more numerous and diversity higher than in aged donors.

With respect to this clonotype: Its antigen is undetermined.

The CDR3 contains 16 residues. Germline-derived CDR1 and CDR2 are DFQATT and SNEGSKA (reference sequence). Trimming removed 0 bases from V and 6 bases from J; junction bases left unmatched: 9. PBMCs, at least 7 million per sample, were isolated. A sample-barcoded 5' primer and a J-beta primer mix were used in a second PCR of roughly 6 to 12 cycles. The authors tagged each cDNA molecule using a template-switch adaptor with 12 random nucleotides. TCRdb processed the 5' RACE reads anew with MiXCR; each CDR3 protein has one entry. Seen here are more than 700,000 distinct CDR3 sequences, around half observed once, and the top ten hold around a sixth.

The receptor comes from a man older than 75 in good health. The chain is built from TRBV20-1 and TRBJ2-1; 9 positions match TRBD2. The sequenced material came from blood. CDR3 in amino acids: CSARDRLAASPNEQFF. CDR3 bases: TGCAGTGCTAGAGACCGACTAGCGGCCTCACCCAATGAGCAGTTCTTC.